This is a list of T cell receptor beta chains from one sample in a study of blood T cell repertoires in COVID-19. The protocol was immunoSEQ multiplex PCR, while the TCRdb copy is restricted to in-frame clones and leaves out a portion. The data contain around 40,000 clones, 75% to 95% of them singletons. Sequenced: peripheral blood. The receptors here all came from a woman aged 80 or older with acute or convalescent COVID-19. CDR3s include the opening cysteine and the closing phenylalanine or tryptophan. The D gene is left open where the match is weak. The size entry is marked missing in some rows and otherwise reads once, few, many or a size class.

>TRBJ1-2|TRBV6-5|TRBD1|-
TGTGCCAGCAGACTTCAGGGGGCGGGATATGGCTACACCTTC
CASRLQGAGYGYTF
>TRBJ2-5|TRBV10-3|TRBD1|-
TGTGCCATCAGTGAGTTAGCCAGGGGGCCCCAAGAGACCCAGTACTTC
CAISELARGPQETQYF
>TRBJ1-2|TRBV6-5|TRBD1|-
TGTGCCAGCAGTTACTACGACAGGGGTCGATTTTATGGCTACACCTTC
CASSYYDRGRFYGYTF
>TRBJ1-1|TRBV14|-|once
TGTGCCAGCAGCCAAGTGGCTTCATGGAGGAACACTGAAGCTTTCTTT
CASSQVASWRNTEAFF
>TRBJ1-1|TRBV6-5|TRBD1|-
TGTGCCAGCGGATACAGGGGGCGCGAAGCTTTCTTT
CASGYRGREAFF
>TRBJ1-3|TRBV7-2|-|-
TGTGCCAGCAGCTTAGTGGGCGATGCTGGAAACACCATATATTTT
CASSLVGDAGNTIYF
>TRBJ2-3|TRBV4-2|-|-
TGTGCCAGCAGCCAATATCGAGGCAGCACAGATACGCAGTATTTT
CASSQYRGSTDTQYF
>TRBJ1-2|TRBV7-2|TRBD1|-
TGTGCCAGCAGCGACCAAGGGGGCCTAAACTATGGCTACACCTTC
CASSDQGGLNYGYTF
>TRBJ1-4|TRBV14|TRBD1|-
TGTGCCAGCAGCGTACAGGGGGCGGCTAATGAAAAACTGTTTTTT
CASSVQGAANEKLFF
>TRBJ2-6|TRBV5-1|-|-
TGCGCCAGCAGCCAACTGAGCTCTGGGGCCAACGTCCTGACTTTC
CASSQLSSGANVLTF
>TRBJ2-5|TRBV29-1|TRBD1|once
TGCAGCGGTGCCGGGGGACAGGGGGTCCAAGAGACCCAGTACTTC
CSGAGGQGVQETQYF
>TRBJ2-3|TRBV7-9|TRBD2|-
TGTGCCAGCAGCCCACTCCTCGGGACTACTACAGATACGCAGTATTTT
CASSPLLGTTTDTQYF
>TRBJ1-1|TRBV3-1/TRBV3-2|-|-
TGTGCCAGCAGCCAAAGCGAGACTTTCTTT
CASSQSETFF
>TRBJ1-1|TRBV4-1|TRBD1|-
TGCGCCAGCAGCCAAGAAGGTCCAGGGGGCACTGAAGCTTTCTTT
CASSQEGPGGTEAFF
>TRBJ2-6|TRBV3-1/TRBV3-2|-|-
TGTGCCAGCAGCCCCCAACAGGGTATCTCTGGGGCCAACGTCCTGACTTTC
CASSPQQGISGANVLTF
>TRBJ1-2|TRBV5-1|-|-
TGCGCCAGCAGCTTGGGGGGCACAGGGACCAACTATGGCTACACCTTC
CASSLGGTGTNYGYTF
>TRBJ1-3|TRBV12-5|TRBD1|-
TGTGCTAGTGGTCTGGGACAGGTCACTGGAAACACCATATATTTT
CASGLGQVTGNTIYF
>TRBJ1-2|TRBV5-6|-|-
TGTGCCAGCAGCTTGGGGGGACAAGCGAACTATGGCTACACCTTC
CASSLGGQANYGYTF
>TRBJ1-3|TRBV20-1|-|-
TGCAGTGCTAGTGGGGTGGCAGGCTCTGGAAACACCATATATTTT
CSASGVAGSGNTIYF
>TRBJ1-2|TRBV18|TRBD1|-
TGTGCCAGCTCACTCCAACAGGGGGACTATGGCTACACCTTC
CASSLQQGDYGYTF
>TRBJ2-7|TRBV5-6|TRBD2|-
TGTGCCAGCAGCTGGCGGGGGGCCAGCTCCTACGAGCAGTACTTC
CASSWRGASSYEQYF
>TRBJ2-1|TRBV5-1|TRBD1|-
TGCGCCAGCAGCTTGTGGGGGGGACAGGGAAAGAATTCCTACAATGAGCAGTTCTTC
CASSLWGGQGKNSYNEQFF
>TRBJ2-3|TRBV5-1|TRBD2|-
TGCGCCAGCAGCTTTCTAGCGGGACCGAGCACAGATACGCAGTATTTT
CASSFLAGPSTDTQYF
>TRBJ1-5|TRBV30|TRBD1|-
TGTGCCTGGGCTAAACAGGGGATAGGCAATCAGCCCCAGCATTTT
CAWAKQGIGNQPQHF
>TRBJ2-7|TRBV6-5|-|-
TGTGCCAGCAGTTACTCTGTGGCGGGGGCGTTCGAGCAGTACTTC
CASSYSVAGAFEQYF
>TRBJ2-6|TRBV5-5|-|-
TGTGCCAGCAGACTTTCTTCTGGGGCCAACGTCCTGACTTTC
CASRLSSGANVLTF
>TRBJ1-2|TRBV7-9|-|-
TGTGCCAGCAGCTTTGAGGTTGGTGGCTACACCTTC
CASSFEVGGYTF
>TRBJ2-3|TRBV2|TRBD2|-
TGTGCCAGCAGTGGCAGACTAGCGGGGAGCACAGATACGCAGTATTTT
CASSGRLAGSTDTQYF
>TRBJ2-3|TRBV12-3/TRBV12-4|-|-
TGTGCCAGCAGTTCGGGACTGCTCAGTGGGCAGTATTTT
CASSSGLLSGQYF
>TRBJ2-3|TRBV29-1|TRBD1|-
TGCAGCGTTGAAGTTACAGGGGCAGATACGCAGTATTTT
CSVEVTGADTQYF
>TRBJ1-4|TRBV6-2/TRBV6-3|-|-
TGTGCCAGCAGCCGCCTCCAGGGTATTAATGAAAAACTGTTTTTT
CASSRLQGINEKLFF
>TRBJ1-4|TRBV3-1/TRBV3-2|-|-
TGTGCCAGCAGCCAAGGGGCCGGTCTCCGAGAAAAACTGTTTTTT
CASSQGAGLREKLFF